This T cell receptor (beta chain) was profiled in a study of blood T cell repertoires in COVID-19. About the research overall: From the United States, Italy and Spain came samples of acute and convalescent COVID-19. PBMCs, B-cell-depleted T cells, or T cells were the source of the cDNA or gDNA that made up the material.

The V gene's germline CDR1 is ENHRY and CDR2 SYGVKD. Trimming took off 6 bases at V and 1 base at J, with 12 bases between the two ends. The CDR3 has 14 amino acids. The table lists this clone with a few counts. In the study's own analysis: Counts of nucleated cells, estimated from reference gene primer amplification, were obtained. TCRdb's copy holds only in-frame clones and misses some; the assay was immunoSEQ multiplex PCR. V and J calls and clone size come straight from that table; D and trimming were deduced from the DNA. The sample lists roughly 180,000 clones, 75% to 85% occurring once. The sample taken for sequencing was peripheral blood. The TCR was taken from a woman aged 55-69 years with COVID-19, enrolled during active disease. The gene calls are TRBV10-3 and TRBJ1-1; possible D gene TRBD1, 5 bases. CDR3 DNA sequence: TGTGCCATCAGAACTCACGGGGGGAACACTGAAGCTTTCTTT. This gives the protein CAIRTHGGNTEAFF.